This record looks at one T cell receptor beta chain sequence and its context. Its antigen is as yet unknown. It was autoimmune disease history or systemic immunosuppression that excluded patients. The CDR3 is made up of 12 amino acids. The V end lost 5 bases, the J end lost 7 bases, and 13 bases lay between the germline ends. CDR1 is SGHRS and CDR2 is YFSETQ in the germline V gene. The table came from immunoSEQ multiplex PCR; TCRdb's copy has only in-frame clones and leaves some out. The sample carries some 68,000 clones, over 75% recorded once. The data originate from a study of OX40 agonist ivuxolimab in advanced cancers. The wider study: Patients undergoing dose escalation presented with hepatocellular carcinoma, melanoma, renal cell or head and neck cancer. Study-wide results and limits: Certain nonresponders additionally had low normalized T-cell clonal expansion.

The source of this sequence is an adult with an advanced solid tumor such as melanoma, head and neck, liver or kidney cancer. The chain has TRBV5-1 and TRBJ2-7; D possibly uses TRBD1 or TRBD2 (5 bases each). The sample here was CD4+ or CD8+ T cells sorted from blood, taken in a trial of the OX40 agonist ivuxolimab. CDR3 coding DNA: TGCGCCAGCAGGTCAGGGAGTTGGGAGCAGTACTTC. It yields the protein CASRSGSWEQYF.